This T cell receptor beta chain was sequenced during a study of cytomegalovirus exposure and HLA in healthy donors. Study results and caveats: TCR beta V- and J-gene trimming, according to a later analysis, was linked to a missense DCLRE1C variant. Reported results showed that the classifier diagnosed cytomegalovirus status with high specificity and sensitivity. In a later analysis, DRB1 alleles had the most associated TCRs; HLA-C alleles the fewest.

Regarding this clone: The antigen remains undetermined.

The CDR3 runs 14 residues. The V and J ends lost 6 bases and 5 bases respectively, with 16 bases between them. Germline values: CDR1 MNHEY, CDR2 SMNVEV (reference sequence). Use of 60 Vbeta and 13 Jbeta primers characterized the PCR. Libraries were prepared by immunoSEQ multiplex PCR; TCRdb keeps only in-frame clonotypes and omits some of them. The table shows around 200,000 clones, with roughly 70% occurring only once. The chain uses TRBV27 and TRBJ1-1; D remains unclear. Sequencing input: PBMCs. The clonotype comes from a man in his forties in good health and CMV-seropositive. Here the CDR3 DNA reads TGTGCCAGCAGCCCCTGGGGAGGGCGGACTGAAGCTTTCTTT. As protein: CASSPWGGRTEAFF.